The rows below give T cell receptor beta chains drawn from one sample of a study of T cells in Graves' hyperthyroidism and ophthalmopathy. TCRdb used MiXCR to reprocess the multiplex PCR reads, holding one entry per CDR3 protein. The data contain some 600,000 distinct CDR3 sequences, about 14% of them singletons. Material for sequencing was blood. Receptor source: a woman aged 25 to 45 with Graves' hyperthyroidism that later progressed to Graves' ophthalmopathy. CDR3s include the opening cysteine and the closing phenylalanine or tryptophan. D genes are given only for firm matches. Only some rows state a clone size, as once, few, many or a class for expanded clones.

cdr3_aa	cdr3_nt	v_call	d_call	clone_size	j_call
CASSSLQGIDYNEQFF	TGTGCCAGCAGCTCTCTGCAGGGAATAGACTACAATGAGCAGTTCTTC	TRBV5-5	.	many	TRBJ2-1
CASSSTGPHQPQHF	TGTGCCAGCAGTTCGACAGGGCCCCATCAGCCCCAGCATTTT	TRBV28	TRBD1	many	TRBJ1-5
CASSQDGHVRGNTIYF	TGTGCCAGCAGCCAAGATGGACACGTTAGGGGAAACACCATATATTTT	TRBV4-2	.	many	TRBJ1-3
CASSDQPGGGYGYTF	TGTGCCAGCAGTGACCAGCCAGGGGGCGGCTATGGCTACACCTTC	TRBV2	TRBD1	many	TRBJ1-2
CASTLGQGKRNEQFF	TGTGCCAGCACCCTCGGACAGGGGAAAAGGAATGAGCAGTTCTTC	TRBV12-3/TRBV12-4	TRBD1	many	TRBJ2-1
CASSQGAGSYTGELFF	TGCGCCAGCAGCCAAGGAGCCGGTAGTTACACCGGGGAGCTGTTTTTT	TRBV4-3	.	.	TRBJ2-2
CASSLLGREIYNEQFF	TGTGCCAGCAGTCTCCTGGGGCGGGAGATCTACAATGAGCAGTTCTTC	TRBV27	TRBD2	many	TRBJ2-1
CASSYGQPTDTQYF	TGTGCCAGCAGTTATGGACAGCCAACAGATACGCAGTATTTT	TRBV28	.	many	TRBJ2-3
CASTYSGNTIYF	TGTGCCAGCACTTACTCTGGAAACACCATATATTTT	TRBV12-3/TRBV12-4	.	many	TRBJ1-3
CSAKPAGFHETQYF	TGCAGTGCTAAGCCAGCGGGATTTCATGAGACCCAGTACTTC	TRBV20-1	TRBD2	.	TRBJ2-5
CASKAGEEYEQYF	TGTGCCAGCAAAGCGGGAGAAGAGTACGAGCAGTACTTC	TRBV12-3/TRBV12-4	TRBD2	many	TRBJ2-7
CASSPPGDYGYTF	TGTGCCAGCAGCCCCCCGGGGGACTATGGCTACACCTTC	TRBV11-2	.	many	TRBJ1-2
CSARDAGSGNTIYF	TGCAGTGCTAGAGATGCGGGTTCTGGAAACACCATATATTTT	TRBV20-1	.	few	TRBJ1-3
CAISEFQETQYF	TGTGCCATCAGTGAATTCCAAGAGACCCAGTACTTC	TRBV10-3	.	.	TRBJ2-5
CASSLMLGYEQYF	TGTGCCAGCAGCTTGATGCTGGGCTACGAGCAGTACTTC	TRBV5-5	.	.	TRBJ2-7
CATGSREKENIQYF	TGTGCCACCGGAAGCAGGGAGAAGGAAAACATTCAGTACTTC	TRBV24-1	.	.	TRBJ2-4
CASSSGTGLQGSPLHF	TGTGCCAGCAGTTCCGGGACAGGGCTTCAGGGCTCACCCCTCCACTTT	TRBV6-5	TRBD1	.	TRBJ1-6
CASSYEGVGEQYF	TGTGCCAGCAGTTACGAGGGAGTAGGCGAGCAGTACTTC	TRBV6-2/TRBV6-3	.	.	TRBJ2-7
CATSRDLGTYYSNQPQHF	TGTGCCACCAGCAGAGATTTGGGGACGTATTATAGCAATCAGCCCCAGCATTTT	TRBV15	.	few	TRBJ1-5
CSAHHKDSNYGYTF	TGCAGCGCCCACCACAAGGACTCTAACTATGGCTACACCTTC	TRBV29-1	.	many	TRBJ1-2
CASRGSGTYYGYTF	TGTGCCAGCAGGGGAAGTGGGACATACTATGGCTACACCTTC	TRBV12-3/TRBV12-4	.	few	TRBJ1-2
CASSLTAGLEGNQPQHF	TGTGCCAGCAGCTTAACAGCGGGACTCGAGGGGAATCAGCCCCAGCATTTT	TRBV7-9	.	many	TRBJ1-5
CASSSTGGTSGELFF	TGTGCCAGTAGTTCCACAGGGGGGACCTCCGGGGAGCTGTTTTTT	TRBV19	TRBD1	few	TRBJ2-2
CASHLRGAGGIQYF	TGTGCCTCCCACCTGCGGGGGGCAGGTGGCATTCAGTACTTC	TRBV2	TRBD2	.	TRBJ2-4
CASSGLTNTEAFF	TGTGCCAGCAGCGGACTTACGAACACTGAAGCTTTCTTT	TRBV27	.	many	TRBJ1-1
CASSLGAGREQYF	TGTGCCAGCAGTCTAGGGGCGGGGCGGGAGCAGTACTTC	TRBV28	.	many	TRBJ2-7
CASSPLRAGGLSYEQYF	TGTGCCAGCAGCCCCCTCAGGGCGGGAGGCCTCTCCTACGAGCAGTACTTC	TRBV3-1	TRBD2	many	TRBJ2-7
CASSYSGTEQFF	TGTGCCAGCAGTTACTCCGGGACAGAGCAGTTCTTC	TRBV6-5	.	.	TRBJ2-1
CASSPYRRSSYNEQFF	TGTGCCAGCAGTCCTTACAGGAGAAGCTCCTACAATGAGCAGTTCTTC	TRBV28	.	many	TRBJ2-1
CASSPGLADGNEQYF	TGTGCCAGCAGCCCCGGACTAGCGGACGGGAACGAGCAGTACTTC	TRBV28	TRBD2	.	TRBJ2-7
CASSSELGLFTPAFF	TGTGCCAGCAGTTCCGAGTTGGGCCTCTTCACTCCAGCTTTCTTT	TRBV12-3/TRBV12-4	.	.	TRBJ1-1
CASSPEGSNEKLFF	TGTGCCAGCAGCCCAGAGGGCAGTAATGAAAAACTGTTTTTT	TRBV7-2	.	many	TRBJ1-4
CASSKGGVLYF	TGTGCCAGCTCAAAGGGAGGTGTGCTGTACTTC	TRBV18	.	.	TRBJ2-7
CASSNHRQGFGMSNQPRHF	TGTGCCAGCAGTAACCACCGACAGGGATTTGGTATGAGCAATCAGCCCCGGCATTTT	TRBV6-5	TRBD1	.	TRBJ1-5
CASSLEGTGRSYEQYF	TGTGCCAGCAGCTTAGAAGGGACAGGGAGAAGCTACGAGCAGTACTTC	TRBV11-2	TRBD1	many	TRBJ2-7
CAIPGLAPNEQFF	TGTGCCATCCCGGGACTAGCTCCCAATGAGCAGTTCTTC	TRBV6-1	TRBD2	many	TRBJ2-1
CSADPGTSGSHEQYF	TGCAGTGCAGACCCTGGGACTAGCGGGAGCCACGAGCAGTACTTC	TRBV20-1	TRBD2	.	TRBJ2-7
CASNPLGDLPQYF	TGTGCCAGCAACCCCCTAGGAGACCTCCCGCAGTATTTT	TRBV11-2	.	many	TRBJ2-3
CASSRAREQFF	TGTGCCAGCAGTCGGGCGAGGGAGCAGTTCTTC	TRBV6-1	.	few	TRBJ2-1
CASIGGSTDTQYF	TGCGCCAGCATTGGCGGGAGTACAGATACGCAGTATTTT	TRBV10-2	TRBD2	many	TRBJ2-3
CASSLQGAIDHGELFF	TGTGCCAGCAGTTTACAGGGGGCGATAGACCACGGGGAGCTGTTTTTT	TRBV11-1	TRBD1	many	TRBJ2-2
CASSLQGAGGEKLFF	TGTGCCAGCAGCCTACAGGGGGCGGGAGGTGAAAAACTGTTTTTT	TRBV5-8	TRBD1	many	TRBJ1-4
CASSLSLAGGIYEQYF	TGTGCCAGCAGCTTATCCCTAGCGGGAGGGATCTACGAGCAGTACTTC	TRBV11-1	TRBD2	many	TRBJ2-7
CASSQIHQTSGYYEQYF	TGCGCCAGCAGCCAAATCCACCAAACTAGCGGGTATTACGAGCAGTACTTC	TRBV4-1	TRBD2	.	TRBJ2-7
CASSLEPTHQETQYF	TGCGCCAGCAGCTTGGAACCAACTCACCAAGAGACCCAGTACTTC	TRBV5-1	.	.	TRBJ2-5
CSAPLAFQETQYF	TGCAGTGCCCCACTAGCGTTCCAAGAGACCCAGTACTTC	TRBV20-1	TRBD2	many	TRBJ2-5
CASSNPHYNEQFF	TGTGCCAGTAGTAACCCCCACTACAATGAGCAGTTCTTC	TRBV19	.	.	TRBJ2-1
CSAPGTSGFEQYF	TGCAGTGCTCCCGGGACTAGCGGATTCGAGCAGTACTTC	TRBV20-1	TRBD2	many	TRBJ2-7
CASSQGTGYPIQYF	TGCGCCAGCAGCCAAGGGACAGGGTATCCCATTCAGTACTTC	TRBV5-1	TRBD1	few	TRBJ2-4
CASSLPREGETQYF	TGTGCCAGCAGTTTACCCCGGGAAGGAGAGACCCAGTACTTC	TRBV12-3/TRBV12-4	.	many	TRBJ2-5
CASSLVTRGTTGTDTQYF	TGCGCCAGCAGCTTGGTCACTAGGGGGACCACGGGCACAGATACGCAGTATTTT	TRBV5-1	.	.	TRBJ2-3
CASSIRASGRIVSYEQYF	TGTGCCAGTAGTATAAGGGCTAGCGGGAGAATCGTCTCCTACGAGCAGTACTTC	TRBV19	TRBD2	.	TRBJ2-7
CASSPLAGVEYEQYF	TGTGCCAGCAGCCCCCTCGCGGGAGTAGAATACGAGCAGTACTTC	TRBV11-3	TRBD2	.	TRBJ2-7
CSATRVGGRDTPGQTQYF	TGCAGTGCTACTAGGGTCGGCGGCAGGGACACCCCGGGGCAGACCCAGTACTTC	TRBV20-1	.	many	TRBJ2-5
CASSETSGLYNEQFF	TGTGCCAGTAGTGAGACTAGCGGGCTCTACAATGAGCAGTTCTTC	TRBV19	TRBD2	few	TRBJ2-1
CASSQEGGVNEQYF	TGCGCCAGCAGCCAGGAAGGGGGCGTAAACGAGCAGTACTTC	TRBV5-1	TRBD1	.	TRBJ2-7
CASSIKDGSYEQYF	TGTGCCAGTAGTATAAAGGACGGCTCCTACGAGCAGTACTTC	TRBV19	.	few	TRBJ2-7
CASSLWAELLGRPGAFF	TGTGCCAGCAGTTTATGGGCTGAGTTGTTGGGCCGCCCTGGGGCTTTCTTT	TRBV28	.	many	TRBJ1-1